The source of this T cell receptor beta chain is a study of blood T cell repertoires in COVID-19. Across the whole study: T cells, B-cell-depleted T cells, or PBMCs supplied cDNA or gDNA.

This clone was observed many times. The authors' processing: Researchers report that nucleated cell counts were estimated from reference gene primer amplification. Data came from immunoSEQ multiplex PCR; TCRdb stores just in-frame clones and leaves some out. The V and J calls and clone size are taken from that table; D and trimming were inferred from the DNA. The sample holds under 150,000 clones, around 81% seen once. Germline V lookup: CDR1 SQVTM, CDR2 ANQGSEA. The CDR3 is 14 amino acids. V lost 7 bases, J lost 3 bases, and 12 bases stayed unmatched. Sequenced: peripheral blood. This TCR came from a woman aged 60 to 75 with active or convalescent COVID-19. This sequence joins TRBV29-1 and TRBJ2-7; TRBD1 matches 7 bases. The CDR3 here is CSARLGAGGYEQYF. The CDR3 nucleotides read TGCAGCGCCCGACTGGGTGCAGGGGGCTACGAGCAGTACTTC.